The text below deals with one T cell receptor (beta chain). What it recognizes is unknown. The data originate from a study of CD8 T cells in ankylosing spondylitis. Study-wide results and limits: Disease-linked clones, CD8+, were relatively rare in peripheral blood. From matched ankylosing spondylitis synovial fluid, disease-linked clones were reportedly recovered at significantly enriched levels. It appeared that ankylosing spondylitis blood was characterized by a TCR beta motif of fewer than 10 highly homologous variants.

Trimming cost V 0 bases and J 9 bases; bases outside gene matches: 5. Per germline, CDR1 SGHKS and CDR2 YYEKEE (reference sequence). CDR3 length: 14 residues. In making TCR beta libraries, quantitative 5'-RACE with molecular barcodes was used. TCRdb analysed the 5' RACE reads with MiXCR anew, one entry per CDR3 protein. The sample yields 200,000 to 250,000 distinct CDR3 sequences, 15% to 20% seen once. The clonotype comes from a male donor with ankylosing spondylitis. The gene calls are TRBV5-5 and TRBJ2-1, with 8 bases identical to TRBD2. The specimen was blood, either unsorted or a sorted T cell fraction (not recorded which). The CDR3 here is CASSLAPAGVEQFF. In DNA, the CDR3 is TGTGCCAGCAGCTTGGCCCCAGCGGGAGTTGAGCAGTTCTTC.